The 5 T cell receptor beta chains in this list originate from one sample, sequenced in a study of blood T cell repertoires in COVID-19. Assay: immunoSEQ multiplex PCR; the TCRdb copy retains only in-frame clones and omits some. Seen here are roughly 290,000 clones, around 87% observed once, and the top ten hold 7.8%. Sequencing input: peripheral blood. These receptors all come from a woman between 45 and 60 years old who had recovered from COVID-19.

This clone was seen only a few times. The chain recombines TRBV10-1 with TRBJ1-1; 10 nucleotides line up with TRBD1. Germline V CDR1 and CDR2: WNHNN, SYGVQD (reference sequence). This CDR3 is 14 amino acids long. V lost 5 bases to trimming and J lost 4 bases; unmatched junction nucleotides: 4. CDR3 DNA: TGCGCCAGCAGTAAGGGACAGGGGCTCACTGAAGCTTTCTTT. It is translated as CASSKGQGLTEAFF.

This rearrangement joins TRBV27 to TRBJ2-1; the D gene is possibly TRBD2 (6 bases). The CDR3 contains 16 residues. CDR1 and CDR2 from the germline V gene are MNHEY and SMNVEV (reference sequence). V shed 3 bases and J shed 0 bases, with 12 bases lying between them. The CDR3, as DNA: TGTGCCAGCAGTTTTCTGGAGGGCCGCTCCTACAATGAGCAGTTCTTC. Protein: CASSFLEGRSYNEQFF.

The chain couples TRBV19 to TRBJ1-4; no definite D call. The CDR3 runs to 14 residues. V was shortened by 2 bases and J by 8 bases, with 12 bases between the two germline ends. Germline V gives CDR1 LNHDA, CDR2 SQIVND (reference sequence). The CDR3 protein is CASSITPSVEKLFF. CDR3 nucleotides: TGTGCCAGTAGTATAACTCCTAGTGTGGAAAAACTGTTTTTT.

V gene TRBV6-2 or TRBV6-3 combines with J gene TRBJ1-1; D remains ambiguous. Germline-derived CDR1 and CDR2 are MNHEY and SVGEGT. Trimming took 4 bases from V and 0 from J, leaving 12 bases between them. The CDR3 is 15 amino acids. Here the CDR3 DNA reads TGTGCCAGCAGTTCGCTCGGGTTTATGAACACTGAAGCTTTCTTT. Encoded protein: CASSSLGFMNTEAFF.

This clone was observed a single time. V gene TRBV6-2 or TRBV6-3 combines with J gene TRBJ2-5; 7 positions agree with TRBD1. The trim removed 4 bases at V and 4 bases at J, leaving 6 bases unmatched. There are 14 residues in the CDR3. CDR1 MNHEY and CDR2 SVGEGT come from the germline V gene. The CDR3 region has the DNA TGTGCCAGCAGTTTGTCGTACAGGGGAGAGACCCAGTACTTC. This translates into CASSLSYRGETQYF.